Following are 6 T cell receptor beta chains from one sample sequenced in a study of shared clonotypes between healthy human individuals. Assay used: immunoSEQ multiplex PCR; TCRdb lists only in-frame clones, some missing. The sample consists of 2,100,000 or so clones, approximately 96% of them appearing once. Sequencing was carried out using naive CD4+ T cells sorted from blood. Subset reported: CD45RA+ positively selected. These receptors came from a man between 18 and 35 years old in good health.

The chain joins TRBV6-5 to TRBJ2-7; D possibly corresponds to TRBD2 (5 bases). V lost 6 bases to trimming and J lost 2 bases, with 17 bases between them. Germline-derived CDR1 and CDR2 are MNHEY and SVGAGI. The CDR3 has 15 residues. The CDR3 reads CASRYYSGGPYEQYF. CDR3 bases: TGTGCCAGCAGGTATTATAGTGGCGGGCCCTACGAGCAGTACTTC.

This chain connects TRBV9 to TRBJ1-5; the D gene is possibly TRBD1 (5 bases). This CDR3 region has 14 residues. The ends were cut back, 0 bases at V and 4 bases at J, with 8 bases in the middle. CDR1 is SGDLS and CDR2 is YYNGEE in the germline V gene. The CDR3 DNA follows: TGTGCCAGCAGCGTAGAGGCAGGGAATCAGCCCCAGCATTTT. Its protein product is CASSVEAGNQPQHF.

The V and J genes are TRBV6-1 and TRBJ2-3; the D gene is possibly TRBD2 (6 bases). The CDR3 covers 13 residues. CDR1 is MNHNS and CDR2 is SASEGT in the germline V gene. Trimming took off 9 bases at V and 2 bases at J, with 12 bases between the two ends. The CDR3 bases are TGTGCCAGTCTGGCGGGGCTCACAGATACGCAGTATTTT. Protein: CASLAGLTDTQYF.

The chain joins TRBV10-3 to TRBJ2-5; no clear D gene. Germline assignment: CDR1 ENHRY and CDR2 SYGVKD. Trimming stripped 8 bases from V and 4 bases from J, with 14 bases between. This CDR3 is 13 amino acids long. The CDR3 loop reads CAILRSDGETQYF. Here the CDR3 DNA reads TGTGCCATCCTTAGATCCGACGGAGAGACCCAGTACTTC.

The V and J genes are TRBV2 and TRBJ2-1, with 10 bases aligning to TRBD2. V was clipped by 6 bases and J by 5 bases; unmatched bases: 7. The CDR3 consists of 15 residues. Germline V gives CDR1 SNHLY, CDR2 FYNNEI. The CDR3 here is CASRVSSGGHNEQFF. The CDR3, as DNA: TGTGCCAGCAGAGTTTCTAGCGGGGGCCACAATGAGCAGTTCTTC.

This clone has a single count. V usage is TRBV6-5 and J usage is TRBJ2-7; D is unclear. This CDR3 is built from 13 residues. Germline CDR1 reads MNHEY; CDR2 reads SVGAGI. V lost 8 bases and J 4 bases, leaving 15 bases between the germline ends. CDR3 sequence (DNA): TGTGCCAGCCATTTAGGAGTTGGTTACGAGCAGTACTTC. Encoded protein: CASHLGVGYEQYF.